The rows below give T cell receptor beta chains drawn from one sample of a study of CD8 T cells in Susac syndrome. One entry per CDR3 protein, called by TCRdb with MiXCR from the immunoSEQ multiplex PCR reads. The sample carries about 200,000 distinct CDR3 sequences, 90% to 97% recorded once. The sequenced sample consisted of CD4+ T cells from PBMCs. Receptors were obtained from a human donor with multiple sclerosis. Both conserved end residues are part of each CDR3. The D gene is left open where the match is weak. Some rows have no size entry. The others give once, few or many, or a class for an expanded clone.

d_call,j_call,clone_size,v_call,cdr3_aa
TRBD2,TRBJ2-4,-,TRBV20-1,CSSSWEGENIQYF
TRBD2,TRBJ2-7,-,TRBV20-1,CSARASGGSYEQYF
TRBD1,TRBJ1-2,-,TRBV20-1,CSARARQGDYGYTF
-,TRBJ1-2,-,TRBV29-1,CSVFPTGWNYGYTF
TRBD1,TRBJ2-7,-,TRBV2,CASSGGQGISYEQYF
-,TRBJ2-1,-,TRBV7-2,CASSLVSGSGQFF
-,TRBJ1-1,-,TRBV6-6,CASSYHRVPSGTEAFF
-,TRBJ2-7,-,TRBV4-3,CASSQNGGKQYF
TRBD2,TRBJ2-7,-,TRBV27,CASSFLAGGLGEQYF
-,TRBJ1-6,-,TRBV27,CASGSRKSPLHF
-,TRBJ1-1,-,TRBV4-1,CASSQPRTRTEAFF
-,TRBJ1-1,-,TRBV7-9,CASSSEWNTEAFF
TRBD2,TRBJ2-1,once,TRBV20-1,CSAPTRTSGSYNEQFF
-,TRBJ1-1,-,TRBV29-1,CSVVRPLNTEAFF